These 13 T cell receptor beta chains came from one sample sequenced in a study of blood T cell repertoires in COVID-19. Produced via immunoSEQ multiplex PCR; TCRdb's table is partial and in-frame only. Among 150,000 to 180,000 clones listed, about 80% were seen once. Sequencing was carried out using peripheral blood. The receptors were sampled from a woman aged 60-75 years with acute or convalescent COVID-19.

This clone was recorded once. This chain connects TRBV7-9 to TRBJ1-1; D not certain. This CDR3 is 18 amino acids long. Germline loops: CDR1 SEHNR, CDR2 FQNEAQ (reference sequence). The germline V and J ends were trimmed by 5 bases and 1 base, with 23 bases remaining between them. The chain's CDR3 is CASSARDHGGGPNTEAFF. CDR3 DNA sequence: TGTGCCAGCAGCGCCCGGGATCATGGAGGAGGCCCGAACACTGAAGCTTTCTTT.

This sequence joins TRBV7-8 and TRBJ1-4; 7 positions agree with TRBD1. V trimming: 0 bases; J trimming: 5 bases; junction bases outside the gene matches: 6. The germline CDR1 and CDR2 sequences are SGHVS and FQNEAQ. The CDR3 contains 16 residues. The CDR3 reads CASSLAVGTVNEKLFF. The CDR3 DNA follows: TGTGCCAGCAGCTTAGCGGTCGGGACAGTAAATGAAAAACTGTTTTTT.

V and J are TRBV14 and TRBJ1-2; 7 bases agree with TRBD1. The CDR3 has 15 residues. V lost 0 bases, J lost 8 bases, and 9 bases stayed unmatched. Germline-derived CDR1 and CDR2 are SGHDN and FVKESK. This CDR3 reads CASSQDRTGSRGYTF. CDR3 DNA: TGTGCCAGCAGCCAAGATCGGACAGGATCGCGGGGCTACACCTTC.

The chain employs TRBV11-1 and TRBJ2-5, with 7 positions matching TRBD1. The length of the CDR3 is 13 residues. The germline V gene encodes CDR1 SGHAT and CDR2 FQDESV (reference sequence). V dropped 4 bases and J dropped 2; count of bases not matched to a gene: 1. CDR3 nucleotide sequence: TGTGCCAGCAGCTCGGGACAGCAAGAGACCCAGTACTTC. Residues: CASSSGQQETQYF. The variable domain in full, completed from reference TRBV11-1 and TRBJ2-5, reads EAEVAQSPRYKITEKSQAVAFWCDPISGHATLYWYRQILGQGPELLVQFQDESVVDDSQLPKDRFSAERLKGVDSTLKIQPAELGDSAMYLCASSSGQQETQYFGPGTRLLVL.

The chain employs TRBV6-6 and TRBJ1-2; maybe TRBD1 (6 bases). CDR3 size: 14 residues. Germline-derived CDR1 and CDR2 are MNHNY and SVGAGI (reference sequence). Trimming cost V 5 bases and J 3 bases, with 13 bases left between them. The CDR3 sequence: CASSISRGHYGYTF. The CDR3 coding sequence is TGTGCCAGCAGTATCTCCAGGGGACACTATGGCTACACCTTC.

The CDR3, as DNA: TGTGCCAGCAGCCCCCGGACCGGGGGACCGGGGGAGACCCAGTACTTC. Translation gives CASSPRTGGPGETQYF. The chain has TRBV9 and TRBJ2-5; TRBD2 is a possible D gene (6 bases). Trimming shortened V by 4 bases and J by 5 bases, and 21 bases separated the two germline ends. The CDR3 extends over 16 amino acids. Germline V CDR1 and CDR2: SGDLS, YYNGEE.

V and J are TRBV5-6 and TRBJ2-4; 13 bases align to TRBD2. CDR3 size: 16 residues. Trimming took 6 bases from V and 6 from J; bases not matched to a gene: 9. The germline CDR1 and CDR2 sequences are SGHDT and YYEEEE. CDR3 DNA sequence: TGTGCCAGCACCCCCAGGACTAGCGGGGGATCAAACATTCAGTACTTC. Translation: CASTPRTSGGSNIQYF.

This clone was found once. This chain links TRBV5-1 with TRBJ2-1; 7 nucleotides match TRBD1. V lost 4 bases and J lost 6; bases outside the gene matches: 10. This CDR3 region has 15 residues. Germline V gene data show CDR1 as SGHRS and CDR2 as YFSETQ. CDR3 bases: TGCGCCAGCAGCCCCCGTGAGGGGGCAATCAATGAGCAGTTCTTC. Residues: CASSPREGAINEQFF.

The V call is TRBV9, the J call TRBJ2-1; TRBD2 aligns across 7 bases. The V gene end was trimmed by 1 base and the J gene end by 8 bases; junction bases not matched to a gene: 12. This CDR3 contains 16 residues. CDR1 and CDR2 (germline): SGDLS, YYNGEE. CDR3 coding DNA: TGTGCCAGCAGCGTACGACTAGCCCCCACCTCCGATGAGCAGTTCTTC. It yields the protein CASSVRLAPTSDEQFF.

The V and J genes are TRBV15 and TRBJ1-5; D remains unclear. CDR1 and CDR2 from the germline V gene are LNHNV and YYDKDF (reference sequence). With 0 bases removed from V and 0 bases from J, the gap between germline ends came to 6 bases. This CDR3 has 15 amino acids. The CDR3 is CATSREQNSNQPQHF. The CDR3, as DNA: TGTGCCACCAGCAGAGAGCAGAATAGCAATCAGCCCCAGCATTTT.

This clone was detected a few times. This rearrangement joins TRBV6-5 to TRBJ2-1, with 7 bases that match TRBD1. V lost 2 bases, J lost 10 bases, and 2 bases stayed unmatched. Germline V CDR1 and CDR2: MNHEY, SVGAGI. This CDR3 has 12 amino acids. This CDR3 is CASSYPQGEQFF. CDR3 bases: TGTGCCAGCAGTTACCCACAGGGGGAGCAGTTCTTC.

This clone was recorded once. V is TRBV19 and J is TRBJ2-3; tentative D call: TRBD2 (7 bases). Trimming stripped 4 bases from V and 4 bases from J, with 12 bases between. This CDR3 contains 14 residues. Germline lookup yields CDR1 LNHDA and CDR2 SQIVND (reference sequence). CDR3 DNA: TGTGCCAGTAGTAGGGGGGGGGCGTCAGATACGCAGTATTTT. Residues: CASSRGGASDTQYF.

The J gene is TRBJ1-6, the V gene TRBV6-1; D gene unclear. V lost 1 base, J lost 3 bases, and 10 bases lay in between. The CDR3 extends over 16 amino acids. Looked up from germline, CDR1 is MNHNS and CDR2 is SASEGT. This CDR3 reads CASSEDDESYNSPLHF. The CDR3 DNA sequence: TGTGCCAGCAGTGAAGATGATGAGAGCTATAATTCACCCCTCCACTTT.